Each of the 5 T cell receptor beta chains below was sequenced from the same sample in a study of cytomegalovirus exposure and HLA in healthy donors. The primer mix had 60 Vbeta and 13 Jbeta primers. Some clones are missing from TCRdb's copy, which holds only in-frame ones; the method was immunoSEQ multiplex PCR. The sample consists of more than 90,000 clones, about four fifths of them appearing once. Material: PBMCs. The receptors shown here come from a woman aged 65 to 85 in good health and CMV-seropositive.

The CDR3 sequence: CASSGMTDDLRKQYF. The CDR3 DNA reads TGTGCCAGCAGTGGGATGACAGACGACCTACGAAAGCAGTACTTC. The V and J genes are TRBV6-1 and TRBJ2-7; D is perhaps TRBD1 (5 bases). Germline V gives CDR1 MNHNS, CDR2 SASEGT. V lost 4 bases and J lost 8, with 21 bases in between. The CDR3 has 15 amino acids.

This rearrangement joins TRBV5-1 to TRBJ2-5; perhaps TRBD2 as D (5 bases). The CDR3 is made up of 17 amino acids. V lost 0 bases and J 0 bases, leaving 15 bases between the germline ends. Germline assignment: CDR1 SGHRS and CDR2 YFSETQ. The CDR3 DNA reads as TGCGCCAGCAGCTTGGAAGTCTCTGGAGGCTACCAAGAGACCCAGTACTTC. Residues: CASSLEVSGGYQETQYF. The whole variable domain, filled in from reference TRBV5-1 and TRBJ2-5, reads KAGVTQTPRYLIKTRGQQVTLSCSPISGHRSVSWYQQTPGQGLQFLFEYFSETQRNKGNFPGRFSGRQFSNSRSEMNVSTLELGDSALYLCASSLEVSGGYQETQYFGPGTRLLVL.

The DNA for the CDR3 is TGTGCCAGCAGTAATAGCGGGCTGGCCTACGAGCAGTACTTC. Protein: CASSNSGLAYEQYF. The chain has TRBV27 and TRBJ2-7; 7 bases line up with TRBD2. Germline CDR1 is MNHEY and CDR2 is SMNVEV (reference sequence). The trim removed 5 bases at V and 2 bases at J, leaving 6 bases unmatched. This CDR3 is built from 14 residues.

V is TRBV5-1 and J is TRBJ1-3; D call uncertain. Germline lookup yields CDR1 SGHRS and CDR2 YFSETQ. The CDR3 runs 13 residues. V was cut by 4 bases and J by 4 bases, with 9 bases left in between. The CDR3 nucleotides read TGCGCCAGCAGCCAAGACATCGGAAACACCATATATTTT. As protein: CASSQDIGNTIYF.

V gene TRBV19 combines with J gene TRBJ2-5; 7 nucleotides align to TRBD1. This CDR3 spans 13 amino acids. V dropped 8 bases and J dropped 1; count of bases not matched to a gene: 4. From germline, CDR1 is LNHDA and CDR2 SQIVND (reference sequence). CDR3 protein: CASAGTAQETQYF. The CDR3 nucleotides read TGTGCCAGTGCCGGGACAGCCCAAGAGACCCAGTACTTC.